This T cell receptor beta chain was sequenced in a study of cytomegalovirus exposure and HLA in healthy donors. Notes on the study in general: A later analysis reportedly found that, within productive TCRs, an Asian-associated ancestry cluster had fewer N-insertions than the mean observed across the approximately 700 donors.

The PCR had 60 Vbeta and 13 Jbeta primers. Using immunoSEQ multiplex PCR, the repertoire was profiled, and TCRdb retains in-frame clones only, with some absent. The table has 100,000 to 150,000 clones, 77% seen once. Concerning this clone: Its antigen is currently unknown.

The germline gives CDR1 MDHEN, CDR2 SYDVKM. The J segment lost 5 bases and the V segment lost 6 bases, leaving 12 bases of the junction unmatched. This CDR3 has 16 amino acids. The sequencing sample was made of PBMCs. The chain uses TRBV28 and TRBJ2-3; TRBD1 aligns across 9 bases. This TCR was sampled from a male donor in good health and CMV-seropositive. Here the CDR3 reads CASSKKDRGPGDTQYF. In nucleotides, the CDR3 is TGTGCCAGCAGCAAGAAGGACAGGGGTCCTGGAGATACGCAGTATTTT.